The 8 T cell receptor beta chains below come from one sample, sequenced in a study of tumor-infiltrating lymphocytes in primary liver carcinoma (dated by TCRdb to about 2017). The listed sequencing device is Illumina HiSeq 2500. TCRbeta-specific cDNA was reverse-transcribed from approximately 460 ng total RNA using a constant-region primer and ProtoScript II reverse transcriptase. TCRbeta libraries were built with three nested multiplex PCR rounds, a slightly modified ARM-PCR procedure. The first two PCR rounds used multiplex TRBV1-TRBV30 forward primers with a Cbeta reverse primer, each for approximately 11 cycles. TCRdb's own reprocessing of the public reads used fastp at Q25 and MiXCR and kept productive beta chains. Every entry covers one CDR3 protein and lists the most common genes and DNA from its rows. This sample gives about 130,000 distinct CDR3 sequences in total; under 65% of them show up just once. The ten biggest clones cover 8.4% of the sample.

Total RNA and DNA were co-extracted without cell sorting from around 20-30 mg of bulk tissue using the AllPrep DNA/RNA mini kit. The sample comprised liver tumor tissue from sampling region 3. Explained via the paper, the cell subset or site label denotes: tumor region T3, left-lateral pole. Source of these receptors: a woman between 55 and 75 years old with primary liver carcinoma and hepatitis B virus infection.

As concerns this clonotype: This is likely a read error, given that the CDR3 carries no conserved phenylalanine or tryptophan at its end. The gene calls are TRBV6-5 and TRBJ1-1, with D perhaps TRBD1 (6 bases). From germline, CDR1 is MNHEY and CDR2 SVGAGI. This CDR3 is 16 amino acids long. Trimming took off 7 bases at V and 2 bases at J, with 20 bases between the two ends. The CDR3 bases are TGTGCCAGCACTTTAAGACCGGGACATCCTAACACTGAAGCTTTCTAT. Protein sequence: CASTLRPGHPNTEAFY.

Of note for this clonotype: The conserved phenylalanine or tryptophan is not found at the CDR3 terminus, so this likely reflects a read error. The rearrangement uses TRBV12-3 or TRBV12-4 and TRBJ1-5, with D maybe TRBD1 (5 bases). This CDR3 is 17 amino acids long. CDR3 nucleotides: TGTGTCAGCAGTTTTTTAGGGGCGAGGTATAGCAATCAGTCCCAGCATTCT. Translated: CVSSFLGARYSNQSQHS.

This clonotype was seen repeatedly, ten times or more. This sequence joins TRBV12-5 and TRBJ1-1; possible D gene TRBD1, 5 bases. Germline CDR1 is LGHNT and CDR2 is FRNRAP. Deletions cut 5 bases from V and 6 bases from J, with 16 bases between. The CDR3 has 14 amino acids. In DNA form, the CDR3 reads TGTGCTAGTGGTCTAACCCAGGGAAAAGCTGAAGCTTTCTTT. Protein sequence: CASGLTQGKAEAFF.

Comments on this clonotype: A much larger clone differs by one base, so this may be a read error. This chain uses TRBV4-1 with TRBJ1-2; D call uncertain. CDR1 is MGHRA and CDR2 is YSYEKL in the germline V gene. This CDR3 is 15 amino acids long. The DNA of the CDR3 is TGCGACAGCAGCCAAGACCGGGTGAGTTGGGATGGCTACACCTTC. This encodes CDSSQDRVSWDGYTF.

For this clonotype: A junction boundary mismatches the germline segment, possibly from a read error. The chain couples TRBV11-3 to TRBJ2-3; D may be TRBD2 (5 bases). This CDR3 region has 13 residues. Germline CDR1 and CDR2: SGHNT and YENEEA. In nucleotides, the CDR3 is TGTACCAGCAGCCCCGGCGGGTCAGATACGCAGTATTTT. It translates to CTSSPGGSDTQYF.

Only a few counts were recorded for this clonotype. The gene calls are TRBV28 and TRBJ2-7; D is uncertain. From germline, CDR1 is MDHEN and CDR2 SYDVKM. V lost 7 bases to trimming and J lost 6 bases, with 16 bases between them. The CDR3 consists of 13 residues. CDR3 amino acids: CASKAPLRAEQYF. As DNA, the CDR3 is TGTGCCAGCAAAGCCCCCCTAAGGGCCGAGCAGTACTTC. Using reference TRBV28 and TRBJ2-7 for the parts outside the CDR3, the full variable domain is DVKVTQSSRYLVKRTGEKVFLECVQDMDHENMFWYRQDPGLGLRLIYFSYDVKMKEKGDIPEGYSVSREKKERFSLILESASTNQTSMYLCASKAPLRAEQYFGPGTRLTVT.

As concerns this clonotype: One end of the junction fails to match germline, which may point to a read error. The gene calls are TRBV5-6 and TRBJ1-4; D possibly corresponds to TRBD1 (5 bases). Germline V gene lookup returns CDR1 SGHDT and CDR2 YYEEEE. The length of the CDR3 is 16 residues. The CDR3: CANSLLGDATNGKLFF. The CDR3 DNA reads TGTGCCAACAGCTTGCTAGGGGATGCAACTAATGGAAAACTGTTTTTT.

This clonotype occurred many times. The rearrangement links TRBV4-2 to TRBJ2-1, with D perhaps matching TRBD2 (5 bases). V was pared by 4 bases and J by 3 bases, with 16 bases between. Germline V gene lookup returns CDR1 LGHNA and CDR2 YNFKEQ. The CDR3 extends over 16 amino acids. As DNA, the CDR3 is TGTGCCAGCAGCCCCGGAGGTGGCGGAGGCTACAATGAGCAGTTCTTC. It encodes CASSPGGGGGYNEQFF.